In its sample, the clone carrying this T cell receptor (beta chain) was seen many times. The antigen is unknown. V was shortened by 5 bases and J by 2 bases, with 12 bases between the two germline ends. CDR1 and CDR2 from the germline V gene are DFQATT and SNEGSKA (reference sequence). The CDR3 consists of 14 residues. This record belongs to a study of CD8 T cells in ankylosing spondylitis. Overall study results and limits: Matched synovial fluid from ankylosing spondylitis patients was reported to be enriched for disease-linked clones. A TCR beta motif made of fewer than ten highly homologous variants seemed typical of ankylosing spondylitis blood.

In making TCR beta libraries, quantitative 5'-RACE with molecular barcodes was used. TCRdb re-derived calls from the 5' RACE reads in MiXCR, one entry per CDR3 protein. The sample records fewer than 250,000 distinct CDR3 sequences, 10% to 13% being singletons. This TCR was sampled from a male donor with ankylosing spondylitis or in good health (not recorded which). The chain combines TRBV20-1 with TRBJ2-2; D might be TRBD2 (6 bases). Sequenced: blood, either unsorted or a sorted T cell fraction (not recorded which). CDR3 sequence (DNA): TGCAGTGCTCCCCCGGGGGTTAACACCGGGGAGCTGTTTTTT. Translated, it gives CSAPPGVNTGELFF.